The 18 T cell receptor beta chains below all came from one sample that was sequenced in a study of cytomegalovirus exposure and HLA in healthy donors. With 60 Vbeta and 13 Jbeta primers, the PCR was carried out. Generated by immunoSEQ multiplex PCR, the TCRdb table keeps only in-frame clones and is missing some. This table has some 190,000 clones, over 80% appearing once. The sequencing input was PBMCs. These TCRs come from a girl aged 5-17 years in good health and CMV-seropositive.

This clone has a single count. V gene TRBV5-1 combines with J gene TRBJ2-3; D might be TRBD1 (6 bases). This CDR3 has 15 amino acids. In germline, CDR1 is SGHRS, CDR2 YFSETQ. With 4 bases removed from V and 6 bases from J, the gap between germline ends came to 18 bases. CDR3: CASSLDVVRGDTQYF. The CDR3 DNA reads as TGCGCCAGCAGCCTGGACGTGGTGAGGGGGGATACGCAGTATTTT. The entire variable domain, with the rest obtained from reference TRBV5-1 and TRBJ2-3, is as follows: KAGVTQTPRYLIKTRGQQVTLSCSPISGHRSVSWYQQTPGQGLQFLFEYFSETQRNKGNFPGRFSGRQFSNSRSEMNVSTLELGDSALYLCASSLDVVRGDTQYFGPGTRLTVL.

The V and J genes are TRBV7-2 and TRBJ2-7; the match to TRBD2 covers 14 bases. The CDR3 contains 17 residues. V was clipped by 5 bases and J by 3 bases; unmatched bases: 9. Germline lookup yields CDR1 SGHTA and CDR2 FQGNSA. CDR3 loop: CASSIGTSGSTVYEQYF. CDR3 coding DNA: TGTGCCAGCAGCATAGGGACTAGCGGGAGCACGGTCTACGAGCAGTACTTC. The full variable domain, its missing parts supplied by reference TRBV7-2 and TRBJ2-7, is GAGVSQSPSNKVTEKGKDVELRCDPISGHTALYWYRQSLGQGLEFLIYFQGNSAPDKSGLPSDRFSAERTGGSVSTLTIQRTQQEDSAVYLCASSIGTSGSTVYEQYFGPGTRLTVT.

A few counts support this clone. The rearrangement uses TRBV5-1 and TRBJ2-1; the match to TRBD2 covers 11 bases. V lost 6 bases, J lost 5 bases, and 1 base stayed unmatched. The CDR3 length is 13 residues. Per germline, CDR1 SGHRS and CDR2 YFSETQ. CDR3 loop: CASKTSGNNEQFF. The CDR3 DNA follows: TGCGCCAGCAAGACTAGCGGGAACAATGAGCAGTTCTTC.

This rearrangement joins TRBV9 to TRBJ2-3; possibly TRBD1 for D (6 bases). V was shortened by 7 bases and J by 6 bases, with 6 bases between the two germline ends. The CDR3 loop spans 10 amino acids. From germline, CDR1 is SGDLS and CDR2 YYNGEE. The CDR3 sequence: CASGGDTQYF. DNA of the CDR3: TGTGCCAGCGGGGGCGATACGCAGTATTTT.

V usage is TRBV5-1 and J usage is TRBJ1-2; D possibly corresponds to TRBD1 (5 bases). Trimming left V 0 bases short and J 8 bases short, with 14 bases between. Germline values: CDR1 SGHRS, CDR2 YFSETQ. The CDR3 consists of 14 residues. The DNA of the CDR3 is TGCGCCAGCAGCTTGGAAGCGGGGCTAGGAGGCTACACCTTC. This codes for CASSLEAGLGGYTF.

This chain connects TRBV29-1 to TRBJ2-7; no clear D. The CDR3 loop spans 10 amino acids. Trimming cost V 4 bases and J 4 bases, with 5 bases left between them. The germline V gene encodes CDR1 SQVTM and CDR2 ANQGSEA. The CDR3 sequence is CSVVAYEQYF. The DNA of the CDR3 is TGCAGCGTTGTGGCATACGAGCAGTACTTC.

This clone was detected once. This chain joins TRBV2 and TRBJ2-4; D unclear. The germline V gene encodes CDR1 SNHLY and CDR2 FYNNEI. The germline V and J ends were trimmed by 5 bases and 0 bases, with 5 bases remaining between them. The CDR3 totals 13 residues. Written as DNA, the CDR3 is TGTGCCAGCAGTTCGGGAGCCAAAAACATTCAGTACTTC. It is translated as CASSSGAKNIQYF.

The chain combines TRBV7-8 with TRBJ2-1, with 12 nucleotides matching TRBD2. The V gene end was trimmed by 4 bases and the J gene end by 8 bases; junction bases not matched to a gene: 15. CDR3 length equals 18 residues. The germline V gene has CDR1 SGHVS and CDR2 FQNEAQ. As DNA, the CDR3 is TGTGCCAGCAGCTCCCGCCCACTACTAGCGGGAGGAAGCGATGAGCAGTTCTTC. It encodes CASSSRPLLAGGSDEQFF.

The V call is TRBV7-9, the J call TRBJ1-5; 9 bases line up with TRBD1. The ends lost 5 bases at V and 1 base at J; junction bases unmatched: 6. Germline CDR1 is SEHNR and CDR2 is FQNEAQ (reference sequence). This CDR3 has 16 residues. CDR3 DNA: TGTGCCAGCAGCAGCTACAGGGGGCAGAGCAATCAGCCCCAGCATTTT. Translation gives CASSSYRGQSNQPQHF.

This sequence joins TRBV2 and TRBJ1-2; D is unresolved. This CDR3 is 12 amino acids long. V lost 6 bases and J lost 2, with 7 bases in between. The germline gives CDR1 SNHLY, CDR2 FYNNEI. The CDR3 protein is CASSFRNYGYTF. For the CDR3, the DNA is TGTGCCAGCAGCTTCAGGAACTATGGCTACACCTTC.

This rearrangement joins TRBV30 to TRBJ2-1; TRBD2 agrees at 10 bases. This CDR3 is 11 amino acids long. Germline V gene sequence: CDR1 GTSNPN, CDR2 SVGIG (reference sequence). This CDR3 is CSSSGGNEQFF. The CDR3 DNA reads as TGTAGCTCTAGCGGGGGCAATGAGCAGTTCTTC.

This rearrangement joins TRBV11-2 to TRBJ2-5; weak D call: TRBD1 (5 bases). Deletions cut 0 bases from V and 3 bases from J, with 11 bases between. This CDR3 spans 15 amino acids. Germline lookup yields CDR1 SGHAT and CDR2 FQNNGV. CDR3 protein: CASSLDPGREETQYF. The DNA of the CDR3 is TGTGCCAGCAGCTTAGATCCAGGCAGGGAAGAGACCCAGTACTTC.

This clone was observed a handful of times. The CDR3 nucleotides read TGTGCCAGCAGCGTAGGCGAGACAGGGTACACTGAAGCTTTCTTT. This gives the protein CASSVGETGYTEAFF. The V gene is TRBV9, the J gene TRBJ1-1; 7 bases are a match to TRBD1. V was clipped by 0 bases and J by 3 bases; unmatched bases: 5. The CDR3 extends over 15 amino acids. Germline CDR1 reads SGDLS; CDR2 reads YYNGEE.

This sequence joins TRBV5-1 and TRBJ2-1; D might be TRBD2 (5 bases). In germline, CDR1 is SGHRS, CDR2 YFSETQ. Trimming removed 0 bases from V and 2 bases from J, with 9 bases in between. The CDR3 has 15 residues. CDR3 loop: CASSLVASTYNEQFF. CDR3 nucleotide sequence: TGCGCCAGCAGCTTGGTGGCTAGCACCTACAATGAGCAGTTCTTC.

The genes are TRBV6-6 and TRBJ2-7, with D unresolved. This CDR3 spans 14 amino acids. Trimming took off 7 bases at V and 0 bases at J, with 13 bases between the two ends. Germline V CDR1 and CDR2: MNHNY, SVGAGI (reference sequence). CDR3 residues: CASTRSTSSYEQYF. The CDR3 nucleotides read TGTGCCAGCACCCGGAGTACCAGCTCCTACGAGCAGTACTTC.

J is TRBJ1-2 and V is TRBV27; D might be TRBD1 (6 bases). The CDR3 consists of 14 residues. Germline-derived CDR1 and CDR2 are MNHEY and SMNVEV (reference sequence). Trimming removed 5 bases at V and 1 base at J, with 11 bases between. The CDR3 coding sequence is TGTGCCAGCAGTGTACAGGGATATAACTATGGCTACACCTTC. It yields the protein CASSVQGYNYGYTF.

The chain joins TRBV2 to TRBJ2-7, with D tentatively TRBD1 (5 bases). V shed 8 bases and J shed 6 bases, with 11 bases lying between them. Germline lookup yields CDR1 SNHLY and CDR2 FYNNEI. This CDR3 spans 11 amino acids. The CDR3: CASGDRGEQYF. CDR3 DNA sequence: TGTGCCAGCGGAGATAGGGGCGAGCAGTACTTC. The full variable domain, its missing parts supplied by reference TRBV2 and TRBJ2-7, is EPEVTQTPSHQVTQMGQEVILRCVPISNHLYFYWYRQILGQKVEFLVSFYNNEISEKSEIFDDQFSVERPDGSNFTLKIRSTKLEDSAMYFCASGDRGEQYFGPGTRLTVT.

This clone was seen once. The rearrangement links TRBV4-1 to TRBJ2-7; 10 bases line up with TRBD2. The trim removed 5 bases at V and 5 bases at J, leaving 9 bases unmatched. Germline V gene sequence: CDR1 MGHRA, CDR2 YSYEKL. This CDR3 has 15 residues. CDR3 DNA: TGCGCCAGCAGCTACGGACTAGCGGAAGGGGACGAGCAGTACTTC. Amino acids: CASSYGLAEGDEQYF.